One and the same sample provided the 8 T cell receptor beta chains below, sequenced in a study of blood T cell repertoires in COVID-19. Profiling relied on immunoSEQ multiplex PCR, and the TCRdb table lists in-frame clones only, not all of them. The sample lists 65,000 to 80,000 clones, roughly 90% occurring once. The specimen sequenced was peripheral blood. The receptor source for this set is a man aged 80 or over in a cohort sampled during active COVID-19.

The CDR3 nucleotides read TGTGCCAGTAGTTTCCGGGGGATTTATGGCTACACCTTC. Amino acids: CASSFRGIYGYTF. The chain has TRBV19 and TRBJ1-2; D perhaps matches TRBD1 (5 bases). The CDR3 has 13 amino acids. The germline CDR1 and CDR2 sequences are LNHDA and SQIVND (reference sequence). V lost 5 bases to trimming and J lost 5 bases, with 12 bases between them.

There are a few counts of this clone. The chain carries TRBV5-1 and TRBJ1-2, with 10 bases aligning to TRBD1. This CDR3 is 15 amino acids long. Germline V gives CDR1 SGHRS, CDR2 YFSETQ. Trimming cost V 4 bases and J 1 base; bases outside gene matches: 4. CDR3 in DNA: TGCGCCAGCAGCACCGGGACAGGGGTTAACTATGGCTACACCTTC. This gives the protein CASSTGTGVNYGYTF.

V is TRBV6-5 and J is TRBJ2-7; 8 nucleotides line up with TRBD1. This CDR3 comprises 15 residues. Germline CDR1 is MNHEY and CDR2 is SVGAGI. With V trimmed by 3 bases and J by 3 bases, 7 bases remained unmatched. The CDR3 bases are TGTGCCAGCAGTTATATTGGACAGGGTCGCTACGAGCAGTACTTC. Protein product: CASSYIGQGRYEQYF.

Here the CDR3 DNA reads TGTGCCAGCTCACCAACGGGACAGGTCAATTCACCCCTCCACTTT. It codes for CASSPTGQVNSPLHF. The chain combines TRBV18 with TRBJ1-6, with 8 bases aligning to TRBD1. The CDR3 runs to 15 residues. Trimming at V came to 2 bases and at J to 7 bases, leaving 4 bases not matched to a gene. Per germline, CDR1 KGHSH and CDR2 LQKENI.

J is TRBJ1-3 and V is TRBV23-1; TRBD1 might be the D (5 bases). TRBV23-1 is marked as an open reading frame, function uncertain. Trimming shortened V by 0 bases and J by 0 bases, and 15 bases separated the two germline ends. The CDR3 consists of 18 residues. CDR3 residues: CASSQSYGDWSSGNTIYF. Written as DNA, the CDR3 is TGCGCCAGCAGTCAATCTTACGGGGACTGGAGCTCTGGAAACACCATATATTTT.

V gene TRBV5-1 combines with J gene TRBJ1-2; no reliable D call. Germline V CDR1 and CDR2: SGHRS, YFSETQ. V lost 0 bases, J lost 6 bases, and 9 bases lay in between. This CDR3 has 13 residues. This chain's CDR3 is CASSLGPSDGYTF. The CDR3 region has the DNA TGCGCCAGCAGCTTGGGGCCTTCTGATGGCTACACCTTC.

J is TRBJ2-2 and V is TRBV9; no reliable D call. V was pared by 0 bases and J by 1 base, with 7 bases between. Germline V CDR1 and CDR2: SGDLS, YYNGEE. The CDR3 consists of 15 residues. The CDR3 nucleotides read TGTGCCAGCAGCGTAGATTCCAGGAACACCGGGGAGCTGTTTTTT. Protein sequence: CASSVDSRNTGELFF.

The rearrangement links TRBV19 to TRBJ1-2, with 9 positions matching TRBD1. V was clipped by 4 bases and J by 5 bases; unmatched bases: 8. The CDR3 extends over 15 amino acids. Germline-derived CDR1 and CDR2 are LNHDA and SQIVND (reference sequence). The CDR3 DNA follows: TGTGCCAGTAGTAGACAGGGGGGAGACTCATATGGCTACACCTTC. Translating gives CASSRQGGDSYGYTF.